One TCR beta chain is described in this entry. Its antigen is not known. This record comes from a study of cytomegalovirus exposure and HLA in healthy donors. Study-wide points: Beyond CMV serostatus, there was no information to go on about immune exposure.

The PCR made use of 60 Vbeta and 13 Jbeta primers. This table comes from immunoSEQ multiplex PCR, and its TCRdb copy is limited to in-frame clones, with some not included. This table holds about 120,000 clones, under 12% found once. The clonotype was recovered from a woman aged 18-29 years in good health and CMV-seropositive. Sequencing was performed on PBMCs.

CDR3 sequence (DNA): TGTGCCAGCAGCACAGGATTAAGGTCCTATGGCTACACCTTC. As protein: CASSTGLRSYGYTF. The rearrangement links TRBV9 to TRBJ1-2; possible D gene TRBD1, 5 bases. The V gene's germline CDR1 is SGDLS and CDR2 YYNGEE. The V gene lost 4 bases and the J gene lost 4 bases, with 14 bases spanning the gap. CDR3 length: 14 residues.